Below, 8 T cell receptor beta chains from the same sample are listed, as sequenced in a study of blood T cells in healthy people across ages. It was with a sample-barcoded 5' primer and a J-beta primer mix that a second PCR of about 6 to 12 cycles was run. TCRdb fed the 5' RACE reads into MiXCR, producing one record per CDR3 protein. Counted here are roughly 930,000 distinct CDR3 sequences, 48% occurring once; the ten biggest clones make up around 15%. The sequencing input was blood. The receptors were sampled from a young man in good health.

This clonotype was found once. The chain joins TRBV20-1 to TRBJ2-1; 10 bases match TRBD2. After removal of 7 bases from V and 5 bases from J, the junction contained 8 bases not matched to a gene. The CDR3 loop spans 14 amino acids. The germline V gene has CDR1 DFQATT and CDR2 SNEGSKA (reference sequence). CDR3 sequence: CSVKAGGPDNEQFF. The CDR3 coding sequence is TGCAGTGTCAAAGCGGGGGGGCCTGACAATGAGCAGTTCTTC.

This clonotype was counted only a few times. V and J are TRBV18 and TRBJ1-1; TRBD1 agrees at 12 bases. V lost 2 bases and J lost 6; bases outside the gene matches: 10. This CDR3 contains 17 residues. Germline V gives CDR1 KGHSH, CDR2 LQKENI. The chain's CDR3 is CASSPSTGTGGSAEAFF. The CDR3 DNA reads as TGTGCCAGCTCACCATCAACCGGGACAGGGGGCTCTGCTGAAGCTTTCTTT.

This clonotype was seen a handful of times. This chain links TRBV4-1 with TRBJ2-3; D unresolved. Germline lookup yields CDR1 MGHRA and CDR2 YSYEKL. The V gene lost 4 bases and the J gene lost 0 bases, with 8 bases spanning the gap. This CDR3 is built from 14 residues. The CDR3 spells CASSLRFSTDTQYF. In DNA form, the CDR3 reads TGCGCCAGCAGCCTGAGATTTAGCACAGATACGCAGTATTTT.

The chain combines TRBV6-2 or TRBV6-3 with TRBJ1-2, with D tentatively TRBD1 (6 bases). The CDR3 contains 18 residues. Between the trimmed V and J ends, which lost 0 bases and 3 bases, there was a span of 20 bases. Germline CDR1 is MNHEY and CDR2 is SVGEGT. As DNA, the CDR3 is TGTGCCAGCAGTTACTCGAGTGGAGGGGACATAACCCACTATGGCTACACCTTC. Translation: CASSYSSGGDITHYGYTF.

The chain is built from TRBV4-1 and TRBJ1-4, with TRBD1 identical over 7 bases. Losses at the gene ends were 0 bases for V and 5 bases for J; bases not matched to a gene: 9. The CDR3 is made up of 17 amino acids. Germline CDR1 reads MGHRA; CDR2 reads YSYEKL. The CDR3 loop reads CASSQDGRGQLNEKLFF. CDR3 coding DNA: TGCGCCAGCAGCCAAGACGGGAGGGGACAGTTAAATGAAAAACTGTTTTTT.

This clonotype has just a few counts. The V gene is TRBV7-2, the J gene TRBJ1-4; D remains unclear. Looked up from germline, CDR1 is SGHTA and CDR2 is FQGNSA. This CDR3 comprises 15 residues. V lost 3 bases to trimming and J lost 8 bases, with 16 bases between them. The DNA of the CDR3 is TGTGCCAGCAGCTTGTACAAGGATTACTCGGAAAAACTGTTTTTT. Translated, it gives CASSLYKDYSEKLFF.

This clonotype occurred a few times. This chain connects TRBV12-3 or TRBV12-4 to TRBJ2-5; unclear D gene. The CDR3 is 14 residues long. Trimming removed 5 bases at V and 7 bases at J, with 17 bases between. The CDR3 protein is CASSPNGPQLTQYF. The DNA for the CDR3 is TGTGCCAGCAGTCCAAACGGGCCCCAGTTGACCCAGTACTTC.

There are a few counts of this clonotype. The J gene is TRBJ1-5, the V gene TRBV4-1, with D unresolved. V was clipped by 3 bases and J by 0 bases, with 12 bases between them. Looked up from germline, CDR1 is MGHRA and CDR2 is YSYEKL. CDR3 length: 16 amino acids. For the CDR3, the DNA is TGCGCCAGCAGCCAGGAGAGGGAGCATAGCAATCAGCCCCAGCATTTT. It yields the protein CASSQEREHSNQPQHF.